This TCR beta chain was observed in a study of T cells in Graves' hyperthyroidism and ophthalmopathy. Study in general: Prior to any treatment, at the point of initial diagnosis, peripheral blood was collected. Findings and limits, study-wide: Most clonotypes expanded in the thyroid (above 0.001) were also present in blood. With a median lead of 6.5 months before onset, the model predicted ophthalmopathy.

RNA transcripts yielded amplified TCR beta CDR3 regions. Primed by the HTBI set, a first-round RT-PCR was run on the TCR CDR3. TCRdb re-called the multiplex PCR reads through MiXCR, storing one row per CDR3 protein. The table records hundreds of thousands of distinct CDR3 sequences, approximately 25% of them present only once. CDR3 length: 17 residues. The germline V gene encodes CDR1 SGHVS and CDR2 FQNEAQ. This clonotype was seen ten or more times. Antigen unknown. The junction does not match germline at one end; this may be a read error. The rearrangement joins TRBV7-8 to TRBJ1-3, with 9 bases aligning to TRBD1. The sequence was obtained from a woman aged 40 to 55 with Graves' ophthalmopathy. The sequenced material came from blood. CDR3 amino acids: CTSSSWDRVDSGNTIYF. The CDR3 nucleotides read TGTACCAGCAGCTCCTGGGACAGGGTTGATTCTGGAAACACCATATATTTT.